What follows are 21 T cell receptor beta chains derived from one specimen sequenced in a study of T-cell memory formation after mild COVID-19. TCRdb called the 5' RACE reads again in MiXCR, with one record for every CDR3 protein. The table lists 250,000 or so distinct CDR3 sequences, roughly 18% of them singletons. What was sequenced was PBMCs or a T cell subset sorted from them (not recorded which). Receptors originate from a young man who had mild COVID-19 (a few samples of this study predate the infection). Cell type and time point are not known.

This chain uses TRBV24-1 with TRBJ2-3, with 7 bases that match TRBD1. The germline V gene has CDR1 KGHDR and CDR2 SFDVKD. CDR3 length: 15 residues. V lost 3 bases and J lost 0; bases outside the gene matches: 2. The CDR3 protein is CATSDLRGSTDTQYF. CDR3 coding DNA: TGTGCCACCAGTGATCTCAGGGGGAGCACAGATACGCAGTATTTT.

In this sample, this clonotype turned up a few times. This chain joins TRBV12-3 or TRBV12-4 and TRBJ2-1; 8 bases map to TRBD2. This CDR3 contains 16 residues. After removal of 0 bases from V and 6 bases from J, the junction contained 7 bases not matched to a gene. As DNA, the CDR3 is TGTGCCAGCAGTTTAGCCGGGACTAGGGTCCCCAATGAGCAGTTCTTC. Residues: CASSLAGTRVPNEQFF.

The chain links TRBV29-1 to TRBJ2-7, with TRBD1 identical over 7 bases. The germline gives CDR1 SQVTM, CDR2 ANQGSEA. The CDR3 spans 15 residues. Unmatched junction bases numbered 11, after V lost 6 bases and J lost 0 bases. The CDR3 is CSVISPDRSSYEQYF. CDR3 sequence (DNA): TGCAGCGTCATCAGCCCGGACAGGAGCTCCTACGAGCAGTACTTC.

There are many counts of this clonotype. The CDR3 DNA reads as TGCAGTGCTAGCGCGCCGGGACTAGCGGGGGCCACCGGGGAGCTGTTTTTT. It encodes CSASAPGLAGATGELFF. The chain has TRBV20-1 and TRBJ2-2; TRBD2 agrees at 14 bases. From germline, CDR1 is DFQATT and CDR2 SNEGSKA (reference sequence). V lost 3 bases to trimming and J lost 4 bases; unmatched junction nucleotides: 7. This CDR3 is 17 amino acids long.

This clonotype was picked up a small number of times. The chain joins TRBV6-5 to TRBJ1-2, with D uncertain. This CDR3 spans 12 amino acids. Germline V gene sequence: CDR1 MNHEY, CDR2 SVGAGI. Trimming removed 6 bases at V and 4 bases at J, with 9 bases between. CDR3 loop: CASSPEFYGYTF. DNA of the CDR3: TGTGCCAGCAGCCCTGAGTTCTATGGCTACACCTTC.

The V call is TRBV11-2, the J call TRBJ2-1, with TRBD2 matching over 8 bases. The CDR3 extends over 15 amino acids. Germline loops: CDR1 SGHAT, CDR2 FQNNGV. V dropped 5 bases and J dropped 7; count of bases not matched to a gene: 10. The CDR3 DNA follows: TGTGCCAGCAGCCGAGAGTTAGCGGGGTCGAATGAGCAGTTCTTC. This translates into CASSRELAGSNEQFF.

The chain combines TRBV9 with TRBJ2-2; D is perhaps TRBD1 or TRBD2 (5 bases each). CDR3 length: 17 residues. V dropped 4 bases and J dropped 5 bases, with 21 bases sitting between them. Germline CDR1 reads SGDLS; CDR2 reads YYNGEE. CDR3 amino acids: CASSIMGRAPGTGELFF. The CDR3 bases are TGTGCCAGCAGCATAATGGGACGGGCCCCTGGGACCGGGGAGCTGTTTTTT. The entire variable domain, with the rest obtained from reference TRBV9 and TRBJ2-2, is as follows: DSGVTQTPKHLITATGQRVTLRCSPRSGDLSVYWYQQSLDQGLQFLIQYYNGEERAKGNILERFSAQQFPDLHSELNLSSLELGDSALYFCASSIMGRAPGTGELFFGEGSRLTVL.

This clonotype was detected a few times. J is TRBJ1-5 and V is TRBV20-1; 10 bases map to TRBD1. The CDR3 contains 15 residues. With 6 bases clipped from V and 5 bases from J, the junction kept 10 bases outside the gene matches. Germline CDR1 reads DFQATT; CDR2 reads SNEGSKA (reference sequence). The CDR3 here is CSAPLRDRGYQPQHF. The CDR3 nucleotides are TGCAGTGCCCCACTCCGGGACAGGGGCTATCAGCCCCAGCATTTT.

The rearrangement uses TRBV14 and TRBJ2-2; perhaps TRBD2 as D (6 bases). The CDR3 spans 13 residues. V was clipped by 1 base and J by 9 bases, with 9 bases between them. From germline, CDR1 is SGHDN and CDR2 FVKESK. Written as DNA, the CDR3 is TGTGCCAGCAGCCAAGGGGGGGACCGGGAGCTGTTTTTT. Translation gives CASSQGGDRELFF. Drawing the rest from reference TRBV14 and TRBJ2-2, the complete variable domain is EAGVTQFPSHSVIEKGQTVTLRCDPISGHDNLYWYRRVMGKEIKFLLHFVKESKQDESGMPNNRFLAERTGGTYSTLKVQPAELEDSGVYFCASSQGGDRELFFGEGSRLTVL.

This clonotype has a handful of counts. This chain joins TRBV12-3 or TRBV12-4 and TRBJ1-1; D is unclear. This CDR3 is built from 13 residues. V shed 2 bases and J shed 7 bases, with 11 bases lying between them. The CDR3 region is CASSLNPVGEAFF. In nucleotides, the CDR3 is TGTGCCAGCAGTTTAAACCCGGTTGGTGAAGCTTTCTTT.

In its sample, this clonotype was seen a few times. CDR3 sequence (DNA): TGTGCCACCAGCAGAGATTTGGGGTTGGAAGAGACCCAGTACTTC. Translation gives CATSRDLGLEETQYF. This sequence joins TRBV15 and TRBJ2-5; unclear D gene. The CDR3 spans 15 residues. V lost 0 bases, J lost 3 bases, and 11 bases lay in between. CDR1 LNHNV and CDR2 YYDKDF come from the germline V gene (reference sequence).

The sample holds a few counts of this clonotype. The rearrangement joins TRBV4-3 to TRBJ2-6, with unresolved D. The ends were cut back, 3 bases at V and 0 bases at J, with 6 bases in the middle. CDR1 is LGHNA and CDR2 is YSLEER in the germline V gene. The CDR3 contains 15 residues. The CDR3 region is CASSHSYSGANVLTF. CDR3 in DNA: TGCGCCAGCAGCCATTCTTACTCTGGGGCCAACGTCCTGACTTTC.

This clonotype was counted only a few times. The chain carries TRBV5-1 and TRBJ2-3; D is uncertain. The CDR3 length is 14 residues. Germline CDR1 is SGHRS and CDR2 is YFSETQ. V was cut by 2 bases and J by 0 bases, with 7 bases left in between. The CDR3, as DNA: TGCGCCAGCAGCTTTGCGGCTAGCACAGATACGCAGTATTTT. Translation: CASSFAASTDTQYF.

The chain has TRBV5-6 and TRBJ2-2; D might be TRBD2 (5 bases). This CDR3 region has 15 residues. In germline, CDR1 is SGHDT, CDR2 YYEEEE. Trimming took off 4 bases at V and 0 bases at J, with 10 bases between the two ends. The CDR3 DNA reads TGTGCCAGCAGCCCCCTGCGGGCGAACACCGGGGAGCTGTTTTTT. This gives the protein CASSPLRANTGELFF.

V is TRBV18 and J is TRBJ1-5; D remains ambiguous. V shed 2 bases and J shed 7 bases, with 12 bases lying between them. CDR1 is KGHSH, CDR2 LQKENI, per germline. This CDR3 has 14 residues. Written as DNA, the CDR3 is TGTGCCAGCTCACCAGACGGGCTTGGGCAGCCCCAGCATTTT. Translating gives CASSPDGLGQPQHF.

J is TRBJ2-3 and V is TRBV20-1, with TRBD2 matching over 11 bases. V lost 8 bases, J lost 2 bases, and 3 bases stayed unmatched. This CDR3 region has 13 residues. Looked up from germline, CDR1 is DFQATT and CDR2 is SNEGSKA (reference sequence). The CDR3 loop is CSPTSGDTDTQYF. In nucleotides, the CDR3 is TGCAGTCCGACTAGCGGGGACACAGATACGCAGTATTTT.

The J gene is TRBJ1-1, the V gene TRBV30; D is undetermined. In germline, CDR1 is GTSNPN, CDR2 SVGIG (reference sequence). V gave up 5 bases and J gave up 8 bases, with 3 bases separating them. The CDR3 contains 8 residues. The CDR3 DNA sequence: TGTGCCTGGGGGGAAGCTTTCTTT. This sequence encodes CAWGEAFF. Using reference TRBV30 and TRBJ1-1 for the parts outside the CDR3, the full variable domain is SQTIHQWPATLVQPVGSPLSLECTVEGTSNPNLYWYRQAAGRGLQLLFYSVGIGQISSEVPQNLSASRPQDRQFILSSKKLLLSDSGFYLCAWGEAFFGQGTRLTVV.

The chain uses TRBV6-5 and TRBJ2-2, with 7 bases that match TRBD1. Trimming took 0 bases from V and 1 from J; bases not matched to a gene: 11. There are 19 residues in the CDR3. Germline V gene sequence: CDR1 MNHEY, CDR2 SVGAGI. CDR3 DNA: TGTGCCAGCAGTTACTCGATCCCCACGGACAGGAGGAACACCGGGGAGCTGTTTTTT. Translating gives CASSYSIPTDRRNTGELFF.

Only a few counts were recorded for this clonotype. In DNA, the CDR3 is TGCAGTGCTAGAAACGGGGAAAGCTCCTACGAGCAGTACGTC. It specifies CSARNGESSYEQYV. The V gene is TRBV20-1, the J gene TRBJ2-7, with a weak D call TRBD2 (5 bases). The V and J ends lost 2 bases and 0 bases respectively, with 11 bases between them. The germline V gene has CDR1 DFQATT and CDR2 SNEGSKA (reference sequence). CDR3 length: 14 residues.

The chain uses TRBV4-1 and TRBJ1-6; a possible D gene is TRBD1 (5 bases). Germline-derived CDR1 and CDR2 are MGHRA and YSYEKL. V dropped 0 bases and J dropped 4 bases, with 13 bases sitting between them. The CDR3 covers 17 residues. The CDR3 DNA reads as TGCGCCAGCAGCCAAGACAGGGCTCGCCTGTATAATTCACCCCTCCACTTT. Translating it yields CASSQDRARLYNSPLHF.

In this sample, this clonotype turned up a few times. The rearrangement links TRBV9 to TRBJ2-7, with D uncertain. The CDR3 spans 14 residues. V lost 0 bases to trimming and J lost 2 bases, with 9 bases between them. Germline CDR1 reads SGDLS; CDR2 reads YYNGEE. Here the CDR3 reads CASSVDLGTYEQYF. CDR3 in DNA: TGTGCCAGCAGCGTAGATCTGGGTACCTACGAGCAGTACTTC.